Listed below are T cell receptor beta chains from one sample, sequenced in a study of shared clonotypes between healthy human individuals. Here immunoSEQ multiplex PCR was the method, and the copy in TCRdb shows in-frame clones only, minus some. Of some 1,600,000 clones listed, 95% to 99% are singletons. The sequencing sample was made of naive CD4+ T cells sorted from blood. These receptors were collected from a man aged 30 to 39 in good health. The conserved cysteine and the conserved F or W are not part of the CDR3 here. Each record gives: J gene, V gene, CDR3 protein.

J: TRBJ2-2
V: TRBV18
CDR3: ASSPPISTGELF

J: TRBJ2-7
V: TRBV19
CDR3: ASSRQGLYEQY

J: TRBJ2-7
V: TRBV6-5
CDR3: ASRPDRYYEQY

J: TRBJ2-7
V: TRBV10-3
CDR3: AGTASPDASEQY

J: TRBJ2-7
V: TRBV5-6
CDR3: ASSLLGSSYEQY

J: TRBJ2-7
V: TRBV7-2
CDR3: ASSARGGLFYEQY

J: TRBJ2-1
V: TRBV29-1
CDR3: SARIQKTYNEQF

J: TRBJ1-1
V: TRBV6-1
CDR3: ASSKMNTEAF

J: TRBJ1-1
V: TRBV13
CDR3: ASSRGQGSKEAF

J: TRBJ2-2
V: TRBV27
CDR3: ASSLRRGNTGELF

J: TRBJ1-4
V: TRBV15
CDR3: ATSRDQGMGEKLF

J: TRBJ2-7
V: TRBV10-1
CDR3: ASSDLADPYEQY

J: TRBJ2-3
V: TRBV2
CDR3: ASSDDGGGTDTQY

J: TRBJ2-5
V: TRBV27
CDR3: ASGTSGREQETQY

J: TRBJ2-3
V: TRBV5-1
CDR3: ASSLGRTSGYSTDTQY

J: TRBJ1-5
V: TRBV2
CDR3: ASSERAQGGAQH

J: TRBJ2-1
V: TRBV5-1
CDR3: ASSHARGLSYNEQF

J: TRBJ1-1
V: TRBV5-1
CDR3: ASSSERGTEAF

J: TRBJ2-3
V: TRBV9
CDR3: ASSVVGDTQY

J: TRBJ2-3
V: TRBV11-2
CDR3: ASSIGLAGSDTQY

J: TRBJ2-1
V: TRBV9
CDR3: ASSVAVRRVDNEQF

J: TRBJ2-1
V: TRBV5-4
CDR3: ASSLERIAYNEQF

J: TRBJ2-1
V: TRBV6-4
CDR3: ASSDGGRVYEQF

J: TRBJ2-7
V: TRBV4-1
CDR3: ASSQVHEQY

J: TRBJ1-1
V: TRBV10-3
CDR3: ATVGTVNTEAF

J: TRBJ2-1
V: TRBV6-1
CDR3: ASSEGMVVNEQF